The entry below describes one TCR beta chain. The time point denotes: peripheral blood 6 weeks after treatment start. Sample contribution per patient ranged from 1 to 8, covering pretreatment and on-treatment. A spike-in of synthetic TCR analog templates was added to each PCR. Profiled with immunoSEQ multiplex PCR; TCRdb holds only in-frame clones, not every one. The sample contains some 51,000 clones, more than 75% of which appear only once. The data belong to a study of PD-L1 blockade in urothelial cancer. On the study more broadly: Prior chemotherapy regimens per patient numbered 0 to 3. A median blood sample held 141,255 T cells and tens of thousands of unique TCRs.

V lost 3 bases, J lost 6 bases, and 4 bases stayed unmatched. This CDR3 has 16 amino acids. Germline V gene sequence: CDR1 LNHDA, CDR2 SQIVND (reference sequence). This clonotype was sampled from a man aged 60 to 69 with urothelial cancer. This chain links TRBV19 with TRBJ2-1; 14 bases are a match to TRBD2. The starting material was PBMCs, obtained around atezolizumab (anti-PD-L1) treatment. The CDR3 loop is CASSIGTSGRVNEQFF. The CDR3 bases are TGTGCCAGTAGTATTGGGACTAGCGGGAGAGTCAATGAGCAGTTCTTC.